This T cell receptor beta chain was profiled in a study of blood T cells in healthy people across ages. The authors ran a second PCR of 7 to 11 cycles using a sample-barcoded 5' primer and a J-beta primer mix. Every sample gave at least 3 million paired-end reads containing CDR3. TCRdb re-derived calls from the 5' RACE reads in MiXCR, one entry per CDR3 protein. Among some 700,000 distinct CDR3 sequences listed, around a fifth were seen once. This clonotype was recorded a few times. The CDR3 is made up of 14 amino acids. V was trimmed by 3 bases and J by 6 bases, leaving 14 bases between them. CDR1 is SEHNR, CDR2 FQNEAQ, per germline (reference sequence).

The rearrangement uses TRBV7-9 and TRBJ1-2; possible D gene TRBD1, 6 bases. The sample was blood. The receptor's source is a man aged 70 or older in good health. CDR3 bases: TGTGCCAGCAGCTTGGCAGGGGTAGTAGATGGCTACACCTTC. Its protein product is CASSLAGVVDGYTF. The whole variable domain, filled in from reference TRBV7-9 and TRBJ1-2, reads DTGVSQNPRHKITKRGQNVTFRCDPISEHNRLYWYRQTLGQGPEFLTYFQNEAQLEKSRLLSDRFSAERPKGSFSTLEIQRTEQGDSAMYLCASSLAGVVDGYTFGSGTRLTVV.